These T cell receptor beta chains were read from a single sample in a study of breast tumors, draining lymph nodes, adjacent tissues. TCRdb called the multiplex PCR reads again in MiXCR, with one record for every CDR3 protein. The repertoire includes about 230,000 distinct CDR3 sequences, about a third of them detected once, and 1.2% to 1.5% sits in the top ten. Sequenced input: axillary lymph node tissue. The receptors originated from a female donor with breast cancer. Some clones in this sample may be carry-over from other donors' samples. The CDR3 runs from the conserved cysteine through the conserved F or W. The D gene is left open where the match is weak. Size is omitted from some rows. Given values are once, few, many or a class for expanded clones.

j_call clone_size cdr3_length v_call d_call cdr3_aa cdr3_nt
TRBJ1-2 - 14 TRBV5-6 TRBD1 CASSGTGGARGYTF TGTGCCAGCAGCGGGACAGGGGGCGCGAGAGGCTACACCTTC
TRBJ2-1 many 17 TRBV4-2 TRBD2 CASSQEGAGVAYNEQFF TGTGCCAGCAGCCAAGAAGGGGCGGGAGTGGCCTACAATGAGCAGTTCTTC
TRBJ1-2 few 15 TRBV20-1 TRBD1 CSARTGGYPTYGYTF TGCAGTGCTAGGACAGGGGGCTACCCTACCTATGGCTACACCTTC
TRBJ2-1 many 14 TRBV6-5 - CASSYPSAGAEQFF TGTGCCAGCAGTTATCCCTCCGCCGGAGCTGAGCAGTTCTTC
TRBJ2-3 many 12 TRBV20-1 - CSPGTSTDTQYF TGCAGTCCGGGGACGAGCACAGATACGCAGTATTTT
TRBJ2-2 many 12 TRBV9 - CASSVIHGELFF TGTGCCAGCAGCGTCATTCACGGGGAGCTGTTTTTT
TRBJ1-6 many 13 TRBV5-6 - CASKLEGYSPLHF TGTGCCAGCAAGCTGGAGGGGTACTCACCCCTCCACTTT
TRBJ1-2 - 13 TRBV6-4 - CASSDNGARGYTF TGTGCCAGCAGTGACAACGGGGCAAGGGGCTACACCTTC
TRBJ2-5 - 13 TRBV24-1 - CATSDLSGKTQYF TGTGCCACCAGTGATTTGTCGGGAAAGACCCAGTACTTC
TRBJ1-4 many 15 TRBV7-7 - CASSMSPGRNEKLFF TGTGCTAGCAGCATGTCACCGGGACGTAATGAAAAACTGTTTTTT